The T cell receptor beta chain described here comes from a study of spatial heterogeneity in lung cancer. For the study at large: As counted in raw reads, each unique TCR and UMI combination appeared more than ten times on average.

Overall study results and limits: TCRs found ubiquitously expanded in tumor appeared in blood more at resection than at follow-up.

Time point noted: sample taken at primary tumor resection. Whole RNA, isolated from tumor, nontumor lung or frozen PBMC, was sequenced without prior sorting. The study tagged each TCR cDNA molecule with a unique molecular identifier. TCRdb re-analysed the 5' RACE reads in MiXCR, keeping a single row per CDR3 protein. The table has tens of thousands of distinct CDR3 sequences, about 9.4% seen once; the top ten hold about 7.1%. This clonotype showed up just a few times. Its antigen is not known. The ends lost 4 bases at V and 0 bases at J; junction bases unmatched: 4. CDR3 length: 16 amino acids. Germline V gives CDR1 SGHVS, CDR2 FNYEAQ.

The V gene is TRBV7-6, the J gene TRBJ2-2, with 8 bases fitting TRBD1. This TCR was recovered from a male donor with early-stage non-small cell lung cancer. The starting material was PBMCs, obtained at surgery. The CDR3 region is CASSSQGAANTGELFF. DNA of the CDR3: TGTGCCAGCAGCTCCCAGGGGGCCGCGAACACCGGGGAGCTGTTTTTT. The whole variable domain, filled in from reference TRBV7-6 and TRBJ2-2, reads GAGVSQSPRYKVTKRGQDVALRCDPISGHVSLYWYRQALGQGPEFLTYFNYEAQQDKSGLPNDRFSAERPEGSISTLTIQRTEQRDSAMYRCASSSQGAANTGELFFGEGSRLTVL.